This entry is about one TCR beta chain. Its antigen remains unknown. With 4 bases removed from V and 8 bases from J, the gap between germline ends came to 25 bases. CDR1 and CDR2 (germline): SGHDT, YYEEEE. The CDR3 totals 17 residues. The data were produced by immunoSEQ multiplex PCR, yet TCRdb's version contains in-frame clones alone and is incomplete. Found here are approximately 84,000 clones, under 90% of them singletons; the top ten hold approximately 2.5%. The sample originates from a study of T cell responses to AZD1222 COVID-19 vaccine. Study-wide findings and caveats: Unmutated regions of variants are reportedly targeted by nearly half of spike-specific TCRs.

The rearrangement uses TRBV5-6 and TRBJ2-1; tentatively, D is TRBD1 or TRBD2 (5 bases each). The receptor's source is an adult in good health. The specimen was peripheral blood, collected on day 0 of AZD1222 vaccination. CDR3 region: CASSLTVVLNGGDEQFF. For the CDR3, the DNA is TGTGCCAGCAGCCTCACGGTAGTCCTCAATGGGGGTGATGAGCAGTTCTTC.